This T cell receptor (beta chain) was captured in a study of T cell responses to AZD1222 COVID-19 vaccine. Only in-frame clones appear in the TCRdb table, and some are missing; sequencing was by immunoSEQ multiplex PCR. The profile covers about 180,000 clones, with about 90% appearing a single time and 6% to 8.5% taken by the ten largest. Findings of the study overall: Two AZD1222 doses significantly raised spike-specific TCR breadth and depth over controls. Donors were largely white British and mainly female; clonal diversity was possibly underestimated.

Note on this clone: Its antigen is still unknown.

The V gene's germline CDR1 is LNHDA and CDR2 SQIVND (reference sequence). V was clipped by 3 bases and J by 6 bases, with 15 bases between them. The CDR3 consists of 16 residues. The V and J genes are TRBV19 and TRBJ1-6; D not certain. The source was peripheral blood, collected on day 0 of AZD1222 vaccination. The receptor comes from an adult in good health. This chain's CDR3 is CASSMPTLRSNSPLHF. The CDR3 bases are TGTGCCAGTAGTATGCCCACTTTGAGAAGTAATTCACCCCTCCACTTT.